This T cell receptor (beta chain) comes out of a study of T cell responses to AZD1222 COVID-19 vaccine (dated by TCRdb to 2020 to 2023). About the full investigation: AZD1222 recipients with second doses at about 4 weeks or about 12 weeks were pooled, because spike-specific TCR depth and breadth did not differ between schedules. Trial participants were enrolled by age into subgroups of 18-55, 56-69 and 70-plus years, and around 140, 26 and 57 TCR-sequenced participants, respectively, were included in these subgroups. A total of 230 to 250 trial participants underwent TCR sequencing, of whom about 210 had received two doses of AZD1222 and about 26 had received two doses of the MenACWY control vaccine.

As for this clone: Its cognate antigen has yet to be identified. One base away there is no much larger clone; base qualities are not given.

The time point tag for this specimen amounts to: baseline before first vaccination. Samples from vaccinated people were obtained from the UK trials COV001 and COV002, which included a single-blind randomized controlled phase 2/3 trial of AZD1222 (ChAdOx1 nCoV-19) in healthy adults. For TCRbeta chain sequencing, PBMC samples were collected from trial participants at day 0 and at day 28 after the second dose. The CDR3 regions of human TCRbeta chains were analyzed by immunosequencing. Per the source publication's procedure: TCRs in the repertoires were matched against a reference library of SARS-CoV-2-specific TCRs that had been generated with the MIRA antigen-specificity platform. Breadth was defined as the fraction of unique TCRs that were SARS-CoV-2-associated. Depth was defined as the fraction of total T cells that were SARS-CoV-2-associated. Using the MIRA data, each spike-specific TCR was assigned both to the spike region to which the TCR was reactive and to a CD4 or CD8 class. Log10-transformed breadth and depth values were compared by one-way ANOVA with Sidak's multiple comparisons tests. The table was pulled from immuneACCESS by TCRdb, which kept in-frame rearrangements only. Such tables lose some clones; where checked, under half of the loss comes from unresolved V genes, and the rest has no known cause. The V and J calls and clone size are taken from that table; D and trimming were inferred from the DNA. Present in this sample are 100,000 to 150,000 clones, roughly 90% of which were seen just once. 2.8% of the sample is held by the ten biggest clonotypes.

CDR1 and CDR2 were assigned from the germline V gene as MNHEY and SVGAGI. The CDR3 has 12 amino acids, counting the end cysteine and phenylalanine. The entry retains the CDR3 DNA only, 36 bases that are in frame from base 1. The V and J ends are trimmed by 10 bases and 0 bases, leaving 9 bases between them. Study-level results and caveats: Most participants were white British and females outnumbered males, and the authors suggested that clonal diversity may have been underestimated. In the small 56-69-year group, the increase in depth fell short of significance, most likely because of low power. After two AZD1222 doses, spike-specific TCR breadth and depth were significantly higher than at day 0 and than in MenACWY recipients. Only six AZD1222 recipients were SARS-CoV-2 seropositive at baseline, limiting conclusions about previously exposed vaccinees. The whole spike protein was spanned by vaccine-associated CD4 TCRs, and dominant responses were seen in regions 160-218 and 743-854. No day 14 peak-response samples were available, so repertoires were characterized only after the peak T cell response. Reportedly, close to half of the unique spike-specific TCRs recognized epitopes lying outside the regions that are mutated in the B.1.351 and B.1.1.7 variants.

This sample comprised peripheral blood, obtained on day 0 of AZD1222 vaccination. The receptor's source is an adult in good health. The sequence links TRBV6-5 to TRBJ1-1; TRBD1 is a weak D gene call, 5 bases matching. The DNA is as follows: TGTGCCACCCGGACACTGAACACTGAAGCTTTCTTT. It specifies CATRTLNTEAFF.